This entry lists 6 T cell receptor beta chains sequenced from one sample in a study of T-cell memory formation after mild COVID-19. MiXCR, applied by TCRdb to the 5' RACE reads, yields one record per CDR3 protein. The data hold under 400,000 distinct CDR3 sequences, with around 30% observed a single time. Sequenced material: PBMCs or a T cell subset sorted from them (not recorded which). Source of these receptors: an adult woman who had mild COVID-19 (a few samples of this study predate the infection). Cell type and time point are not known.

Remarks on this clonotype: A much bigger clone sits one base away, suggesting this may be a read error. This chain links TRBV9 with TRBJ1-1; D remains unclear. The V end was cut by 4 bases, the J end by 1 base, with 8 bases between. The CDR3 is 13 amino acids. The germline V gene has CDR1 SGDLS and CDR2 YYNGEE. CDR3 amino acids: CASSSGSNTEAFF. The CDR3 nucleotides are TGTGCCAGCAGCTCCGGGTCGAACACTGAAGCTTTCTTT.

This clonotype has a handful of counts. This chain links TRBV7-2 with TRBJ2-2; tentative D call: TRBD2 (6 bases). CDR1 and CDR2 (germline): SGHTA, FQGNSA. The CDR3 runs to 16 residues. V lost 4 bases and J 1 base, leaving 13 bases between the germline ends. CDR3 residues: CASSSRGGRNTGELFF. The CDR3 DNA is TGTGCCAGCAGCTCCCGTGGGGGGAGGAACACCGGGGAGCTGTTTTTT.

The rearrangement joins TRBV20-1 to TRBJ1-4; D is unresolved. V was shortened by 0 bases and J by 5 bases, with 10 bases between the two germline ends. The CDR3 totals 14 residues. Germline V lookup: CDR1 DFQATT, CDR2 SNEGSKA (reference sequence). Written as DNA, the CDR3 is TGCAGTGCTAGAGATCCAGGCGTAAATGAAAAACTGTTTTTT. Its translation is CSARDPGVNEKLFF.

There are a few counts of this clonotype. This rearrangement joins TRBV7-8 to TRBJ1-1; the D is unclear. Deletions cut 1 base from V and 0 bases from J, with 9 bases between. The CDR3 totals 15 residues. Per germline, CDR1 SGHVS and CDR2 FQNEAQ. CDR3 nucleotide sequence: TGTGCCAGCAGCTTAGTCCCCTCTATGAACACTGAAGCTTTCTTT. Translated, it gives CASSLVPSMNTEAFF.

The chain couples TRBV5-1 to TRBJ2-1, with 11 bases aligning to TRBD2. Looked up from germline, CDR1 is SGHRS and CDR2 is YFSETQ. The V segment lost 1 base and the J segment 3 bases; nucleotides outside the gene matches: 12. This CDR3 spans 19 amino acids. CDR3 sequence reads: CASSLIAGGIPTNYNEQFF. In DNA, the CDR3 is TGCGCCAGCAGCTTGATAGCGGGGGGGATCCCGACTAACTACAATGAGCAGTTCTTC.

A few counts support this clonotype. V and J are TRBV11-3 and TRBJ2-1; 9 positions match TRBD2. Trimming at V came to 5 bases and at J to 9 bases, leaving 11 bases not matched to a gene. This CDR3 has 15 residues. Germline V gives CDR1 SGHNT, CDR2 YENEEA. The CDR3 nucleotides are TGTGCCAGCAGCCCCCCTGGTGGTAGCGGGGGTGAGCAGTTCTTC. Translated: CASSPPGGSGGEQFF.